Listed below are T cell receptor beta chains from one sample, sequenced in a study of blood T cell repertoires in COVID-19. Only in-frame clones appear in the TCRdb table, and some are missing; sequencing was by immunoSEQ multiplex PCR. The sample consists of roughly 120,000 clones, about 90% of them appearing once. Input material: peripheral blood. These receptors all come from a woman aged 50 to 65 with active or convalescent COVID-19. Both conserved end residues are part of each CDR3. The D gene is left open where the match is weak. Not all rows give a size; the values are once, few, many and, for expanded clones, a class.

D gene	CDR3 length	clone size	J gene	V gene	CDR3 DNA	CDR3 protein
-	13	-	TRBJ1-2	TRBV27	TGTGCCAGCAGTGGACAGCCTAACTATGGCTACACCTTC	CASSGQPNYGYTF
TRBD2	16	-	TRBJ2-2	TRBV9	TGTGCCAGCAGCGTAGACGGTAGCGGGAGTCCCGGGGAGCTGTTTTTT	CASSVDGSGSPGELFF
-	13	once	TRBJ2-5	TRBV3-1/TRBV3-2	TGTGCCAGCAGCCAAGTAGCCCAAGAGACCCAGTACTTC	CASSQVAQETQYF
-	15	few	TRBJ1-4	TRBV6-6	TGTGCCAGCAGTTACTCGTCGGGGGGCGATGAAAAACTGTTTTTT	CASSYSSGGDEKLFF
TRBD1	14	-	TRBJ2-2	TRBV2	TGTGCCAGCAGCCGACAGGGTGTATCCGGGGAGCTGTTTTTT	CASSRQGVSGELFF
-	14	-	TRBJ1-6	TRBV5-1	TGCGCCAGCAGCTTGAAGCAGGGATCGTCACCCCTCCACTTT	CASSLKQGSSPLHF
-	15	-	TRBJ1-1	TRBV28	TGTGCCAGCAATACCCCGGCACAGACACACACTGAAGCTTTCTTT	CASNTPAQTHTEAFF
TRBD1	17	-	TRBJ1-1	TRBV6-2/TRBV6-3	TGTGCCAGCAGTTGCCCGGACAGGACAACCCTGAACACTGAAGCTTTCTTT	CASSCPDRTTLNTEAFF
TRBD1	13	-	TRBJ2-7	TRBV28	TGTGCCAGCAGTCCGGGACAGGGGTACGAGCAGTACTTC	CASSPGQGYEQYF
-	15	-	TRBJ2-5	TRBV9	TGTGCCAGCAGCCCACACGTGGCGGCCGGAGAGACCCAGTACTTC	CASSPHVAAGETQYF
TRBD1	18	-	TRBJ1-5	TRBV28	TGTGCCAGCAGTCCGACTCCCTCGACAGGGTATACTCATCAGCCCCAGCATTTT	CASSPTPSTGYTHQPQHF
-	14	few	TRBJ2-7	TRBV7-2	TGTGCCAGCAGCTCCCGGACAAGAACCTACGAGCAGTACTTC	CASSSRTRTYEQYF
TRBD2	14	-	TRBJ2-1	TRBV25-1	TGTGCCAGCAAGCCTAGCGGGAGCTACAATGAGCAGTTCTTC	CASKPSGSYNEQFF
TRBD1	14	once	TRBJ2-7	TRBV19	TGTGCCAGTAGTATCTCTGGCAGGGGGTACGAGCAGTACTTC	CASSISGRGYEQYF
TRBD1	12	once	TRBJ1-2	TRBV7-2	TGTGCCAGCAGCCCTGCGACAGGGGGCTACACCTTC	CASSPATGGYTF
TRBD2	15	-	TRBJ2-1	TRBV5-5	TGTGCCAGCAGCTTGGTAGCGGGACTCTACAATGAGCAGTTCTTC	CASSLVAGLYNEQFF
TRBD2	16	few	TRBJ2-7	TRBV27	TGTGCCAGCAGTACTTGGCGAGCGGGAGGGCCCTACGAGCAGTACTTC	CASSTWRAGGPYEQYF
-	11	-	TRBJ1-1	TRBV20-1	TGCAGTCCCAGGGAGGGCACTGAAGCTTTTTTT	CSPREGTEAFF
TRBD2	17	-	TRBJ2-5	TRBV3-1/TRBV3-2	TGTGCCAGCAGCTCAATCGGGAGGGGCACCTACCAAGAGACCCAGTACTTC	CASSSIGRGTYQETQYF
TRBD2	15	-	TRBJ2-3	TRBV7-8	TGTGCCAGCAGCGGGCCAGCGGGAAGCACAGATACGCAGTATTTT	CASSGPAGSTDTQYF
-	11	-	TRBJ2-5	TRBV5-5	TGTGCCAGCAGCTTGCAGGAGACCCAGTACTTC	CASSLQETQYF
-	15	-	TRBJ1-2	TRBV19	TGTGCCAGTAGTACCTACAGGGAGTTAAACTATGGCTACACCTTC	CASSTYRELNYGYTF
TRBD2	14	-	TRBJ2-5	TRBV3-1/TRBV3-2	TGTGCCAGCAGACGGACTAGCGCCGAAGAGACCCAGTACTTC	CASRRTSAEETQYF
-	13	-	TRBJ2-5	TRBV6-2/TRBV6-3	TGTGCCAGCAGTTCCGGCCTGCGGGAGACCCAGTACTTC	CASSSGLRETQYF
-	15	-	TRBJ1-1	TRBV19	TGTGCCAGTAGTATAGGGAGAACCCTGAACACTGAAGCTTTCTTT	CASSIGRTLNTEAFF
-	16	few	TRBJ2-7	TRBV21-1	TGTGCCAGCAGCCCCCGGGTCAGGGACAGGGCCCACGAGCAGTACTTC	CASSPRVRDRAHEQYF
-	13	-	TRBJ1-1	TRBV6-1	TGTGCCAGCAGTGAGTCCAGGAACACTGAAGCTTTCTTT	CASSESRNTEAFF
TRBD2	16	-	TRBJ2-2	TRBV11-2	TGTGCCAGCAGCTTGAAAGGACTAGCGGGAGCCGGGGAGCTGTTTTTT	CASSLKGLAGAGELFF
TRBD2	14	few	TRBJ2-7	TRBV2	TGTGCCAGCAGTGAAGTAGCGGGAGGAGGAGAGCAGTACTTC	CASSEVAGGGEQYF
TRBD1	14	-	TRBJ1-5	TRBV6-2/TRBV6-3	TGTGCCAGCAGCTTCGACAGGGTGAATCAGCCCCAGCATTTT	CASSFDRVNQPQHF
TRBD2	20	-	TRBJ2-1	TRBV19	TGTGCCAGTAGCCCTCCGGGACTAGCGGTTTTCATGAGGTCCTACAATGAGCAGTTCTTC	CASSPPGLAVFMRSYNEQFF
TRBD2	16	-	TRBJ2-1	TRBV6-2/TRBV6-3	TGTGCCAGCAGTTATAGAGCGGGAGGGGAGAGGAATGAGCAGTTCTTC	CASSYRAGGERNEQFF
-	14	once	TRBJ2-3	TRBV7-3	TGTGCCAGCAGCTCCTCGGGTCACACAGATACGCAGTATTTT	CASSSSGHTDTQYF
TRBD1	19	-	TRBJ1-3	TRBV10-3	TGTGCCATCAGTCCTTGGACAGGGGGAATAGGGAGCTCTGGAAACACCATATATTTT	CAISPWTGGIGSSGNTIYF
-	11	-	TRBJ1-5	TRBV7-9	TGTGCCAGCAGCGACAAAGGGCCCCAGCATTTT	CASSDKGPQHF
TRBD2	13	few	TRBJ2-7	TRBV25-1	TGTGCCAGCAAGCGGGAGGGGCCCTACGAGCAGTACTTC	CASKREGPYEQYF
TRBD1	16	-	TRBJ1-1	TRBV9	TGTGCCAGCAGCGTAGGCGGGGAAGGGGGCTTCACTGAAGCTTTCTTT	CASSVGGEGGFTEAFF
-	15	-	TRBJ1-5	TRBV29-1	TGCAGCGTCCTGGTGGCCTCGAGGGCCGATCAGCCCCAGCATTTT	CSVLVASRADQPQHF
TRBD1	15	-	TRBJ2-4	TRBV2	TGTGCCAGCACCCCCGGGACAGGATACGGGAACATTCAGTACTTC	CASTPGTGYGNIQYF
TRBD1	14	-	TRBJ1-1	TRBV29-1	TGCAGCGCCGGGACAGGGGCTATGAACACTGAAGCTTTCTTT	CSAGTGAMNTEAFF